This T cell receptor beta chain was recovered during a study of beta chain features in type 1 diabetes. Study-wide context: Across all samples, about 100 million sorted cells were examined.

Findings of the study overall: Among type 1 diabetes patients, VDJ junctions had fewer insertions and more deletions. Moderate yet significant TCRB CDR3 shortening was seen in Type 1 diabetes patients in all four CD4+ subsets.

Germline V gives CDR1 SGHTA, CDR2 FQGNSA. V was pared by 0 bases and J by 6 bases, with 9 bases between. CDR3 length equals 13 residues. This clone was found a few times. Its antigen is undetermined. Via the markers CD45RO/CCR7/CD25/CD127/CD95/CD27, stem cell-like memory, regulatory, central memory and naive CD4+ cells were sorted. Since all of the isolated RNA was reverse transcribed, expressed TCRB transcripts were what got sequenced. TCRdb keeps only in-frame clones here, not all; method: immunoSEQ multiplex PCR. The sample records about 650,000 clones, under 15% being singletons. The sequence was obtained from a man younger than 40 with type 1 diabetes. The chain couples TRBV7-2 to TRBJ2-7; no definite D call. The sequencing input was naive CD4+ T cells from blood. The CDR3, as DNA: TGTGCCAGCAGCTTAGCCGGTCTAACCGAGCAGTACTTC. Its protein is CASSLAGLTEQYF.